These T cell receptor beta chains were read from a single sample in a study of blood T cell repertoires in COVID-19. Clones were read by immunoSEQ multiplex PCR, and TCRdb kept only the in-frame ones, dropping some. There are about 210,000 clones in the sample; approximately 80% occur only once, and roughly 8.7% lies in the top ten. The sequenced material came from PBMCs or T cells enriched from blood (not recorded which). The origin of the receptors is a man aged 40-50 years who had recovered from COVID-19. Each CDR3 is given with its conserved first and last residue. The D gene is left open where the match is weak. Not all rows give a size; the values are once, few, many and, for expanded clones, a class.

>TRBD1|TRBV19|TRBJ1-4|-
CASSRPGGAGEKLFF
TGTGCCAGTAGTCGCCCAGGGGGCGCCGGGGAAAAACTGTTTTTT
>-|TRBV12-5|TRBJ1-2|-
CASGLVSGEGGDSTNYGYTF
TGTGCTAGTGGTTTGGTATCTGGGGAGGGAGGAGACTCTACTAACTATGGCTACACCTTC
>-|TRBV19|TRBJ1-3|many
CASSPPGGNTIYF
TGTGCCAGTAGTCCGCCGGGTGGAAACACCATATATTTT
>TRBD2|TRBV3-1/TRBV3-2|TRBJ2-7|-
CASSLTAGAGYEQYF
TGTGCCAGCAGCCTAACGGCGGGAGCGGGCTACGAGCAGTACTTC
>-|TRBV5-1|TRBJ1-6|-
CASSLIPYNSPLHF
TGCGCCAGCAGCTTGATTCCTTATAATTCACCCCTCCACTTT
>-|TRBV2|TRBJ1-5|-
CASSTEWGRNQPQHF
TGTGCCAGCAGTACAGAGTGGGGGCGCAATCAGCCCCAGCATTTT
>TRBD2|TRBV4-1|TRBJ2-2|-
CASSPPILAAGELFF
TGCGCCAGCAGCCCCCCCATTCTAGCGGCCGGGGAGCTGTTTTTT
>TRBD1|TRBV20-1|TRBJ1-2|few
CSAGTGSGYTF
TGCAGTGCCGGGACAGGGAGTGGCTACACCTTC
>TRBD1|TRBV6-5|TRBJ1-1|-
CASSLGTGVNTEAFF
TGTGCCAGCAGTCTTGGGACAGGGGTGAACACTGAAGCTTTCTTT
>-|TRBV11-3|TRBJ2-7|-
CASSLESSHEQYF
TGTGCCAGCAGCTTAGAGTCGTCCCACGAGCAGTACTTC
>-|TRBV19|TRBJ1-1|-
CASSSLHPGAEAFF
TGTGCCAGTAGTTCCTTACATCCAGGGGCTGAAGCTTTCTTT
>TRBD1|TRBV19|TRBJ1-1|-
CASSTQGARDTEAFF
TGTGCCAGTAGTACCCAGGGGGCACGGGACACTGAAGCTTTCTTT
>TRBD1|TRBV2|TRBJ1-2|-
CASSSWGQGYSNYGYTF
TGTGCCAGCAGCTCTTGGGGACAGGGTTATTCTAACTATGGCTACACCTTC
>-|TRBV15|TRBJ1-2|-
CATSREASANYGYTF
TGTGCCACCAGCAGGGAAGCGTCAGCTAACTATGGCTACACCTTC
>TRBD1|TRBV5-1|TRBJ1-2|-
CASSPRGQENYGYTF
TGCGCCAGCAGCCCCCGGGGACAGGAAAACTATGGCTACACCTTC
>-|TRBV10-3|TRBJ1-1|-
CAIRGSQGVNTEAFF
TGTGCCATCAGGGGTTCACAGGGCGTCAACACTGAAGCTTTCTTT
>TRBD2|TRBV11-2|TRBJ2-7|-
CASSQRSGRASYEQYF
TGTGCCAGCAGTCAGAGAAGCGGGAGGGCAAGCTACGAGCAGTACTTC
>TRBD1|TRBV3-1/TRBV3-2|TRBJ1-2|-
CASSPKLTGGNGYTF
TGTGCCAGCAGCCCGAAATTGACAGGGGGCAATGGCTACACCTTC
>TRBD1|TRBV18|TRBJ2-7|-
CASSPGQQYSYEQYF
TGTGCCAGCTCACCGGGACAGCAGTACTCCTACGAGCAGTACTTC
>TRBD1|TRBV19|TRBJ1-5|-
CASKKGAQPYSNQPQHF
TGTGCCAGTAAGAAGGGGGCCCAACCGTATAGCAATCAGCCCCAGCATTTT
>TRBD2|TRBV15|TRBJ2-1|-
CATSRGTSGRGYNEQFF
TGTGCCACCAGCAGGGGGACTAGCGGGAGGGGGTACAATGAGCAGTTCTTC
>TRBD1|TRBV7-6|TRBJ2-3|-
CASSLLQGQGILDTQYF
TGTGCCAGCAGCTTACTCCAAGGACAGGGTATTTTGGATACGCAGTATTTT
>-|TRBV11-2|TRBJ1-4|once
CASSRIANEKLFF
TGTGCCAGCAGTAGAATAGCTAATGAAAAACTGTTTTTT
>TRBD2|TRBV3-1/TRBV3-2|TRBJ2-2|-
CASSQELAGGPTGELFF
TGTGCCAGCAGCCAAGAACTAGCGGGAGGGCCCACCGGGGAGCTGTTTTTT
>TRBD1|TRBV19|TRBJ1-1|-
CASSMGTAFGVTEAFF
TGTGCCAGTAGTATGGGGACAGCATTCGGGGTCACTGAAGCTTTCTTT
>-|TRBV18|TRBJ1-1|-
CASSQYDTGRGEAFF
TGTGCCAGCTCTCAATACGACACCGGCCGGGGGGAAGCTTTCTTT
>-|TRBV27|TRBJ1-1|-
CASSLYRENTEAFF
TGTGCCAGCAGTTTATATCGGGAGAACACTGAAGCTTTCTTT
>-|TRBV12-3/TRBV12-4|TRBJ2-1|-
CASSEYNEQFF
TGTGCCAGCAGCGAGTACAATGAGCAGTTCTTC
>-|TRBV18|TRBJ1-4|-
CASFRGANEKLFF
TGTGCCAGCTTCAGGGGTGCTAATGAAAAACTGTTTTTT
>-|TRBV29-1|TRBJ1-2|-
CSAGSGGNYGYTF
TGCAGCGCGGGTTCGGGGGGGAACTATGGCTACACCTTC
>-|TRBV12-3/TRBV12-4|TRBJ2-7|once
CASSNGHEQYF
TGTGCCAGCAGTAATGGCCACGAGCAGTACTTC
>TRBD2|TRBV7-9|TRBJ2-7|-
CASSLGASGRGNEQYF
TGTGCCAGCAGCTTAGGGGCTAGCGGGAGAGGAAACGAGCAGTACTTC